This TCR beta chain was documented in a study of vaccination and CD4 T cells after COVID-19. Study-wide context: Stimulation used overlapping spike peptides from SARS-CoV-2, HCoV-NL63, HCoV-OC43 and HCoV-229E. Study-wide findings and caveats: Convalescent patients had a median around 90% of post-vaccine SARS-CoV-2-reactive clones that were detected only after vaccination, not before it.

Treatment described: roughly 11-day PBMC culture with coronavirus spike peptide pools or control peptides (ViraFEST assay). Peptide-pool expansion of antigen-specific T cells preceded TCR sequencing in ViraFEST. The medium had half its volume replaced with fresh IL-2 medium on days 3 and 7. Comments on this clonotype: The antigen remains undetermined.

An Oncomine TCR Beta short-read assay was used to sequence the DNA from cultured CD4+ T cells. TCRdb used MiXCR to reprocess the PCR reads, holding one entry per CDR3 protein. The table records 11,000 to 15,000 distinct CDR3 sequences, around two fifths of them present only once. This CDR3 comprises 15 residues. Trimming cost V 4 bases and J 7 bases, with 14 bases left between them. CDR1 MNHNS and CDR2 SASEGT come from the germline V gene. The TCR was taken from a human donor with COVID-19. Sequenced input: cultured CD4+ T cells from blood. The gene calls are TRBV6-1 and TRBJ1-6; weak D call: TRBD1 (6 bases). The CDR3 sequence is CASSAGQQPNSPLHF. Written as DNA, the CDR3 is TGTGCCAGCAGTGCCGGACAGCAGCCGAATTCACCCCTCCACTTT.